Each of the 13 T cell receptor beta chains below was sequenced from the same sample in a study of T and B cells in COVID-19 patients. From blood, about 240-500 ng of genomic DNA served as TRB template. BIOMED2 TRB-A/B primer pools were used in multiplex TRB PCR. TCRdb re-called the multiplex PCR reads through MiXCR, storing one row per CDR3 protein. The sample has approximately 8,500 distinct CDR3 sequences; over 25% are singletons. The source material was blood. The receptors derive from a human donor who had recovered from COVID-19.

The rearrangement uses TRBV4-1 and TRBJ2-3; D is possibly TRBD2 (5 bases). Trimming left V 2 bases short and J 3 bases short, with 9 bases between. In germline, CDR1 is MGHRA, CDR2 YSYEKL. The CDR3 consists of 14 residues. CDR3 bases: TGCGCCAGCAGCCAACCCACTAGAACAGATACGCAGTATTTT. The encoded protein is CASSQPTRTDTQYF.

By share, this clonotype ranks as medium-sized. V is TRBV13 and J is TRBJ2-5; no clear D gene. V shed 3 bases and J shed 0 bases, with 5 bases lying between them. The CDR3 length is 13 residues. Germline loops: CDR1 PRHDT, CDR2 FYEKMQ (reference sequence). CDR3: CASSFKYQETQYF. The CDR3 coding sequence is TGTGCCAGCAGCTTCAAGTACCAAGAGACCCAGTACTTC.

Comments on this clonotype: An end of the junction does not agree with germline; a read error may underlie this. The chain couples TRBV6-2 or TRBV6-3 to TRBJ1-1, with TRBD1 matching 11 bases. Germline lookup yields CDR1 MNHEY and CDR2 SVGEGT. The CDR3 extends over 15 amino acids. CDR3 in DNA: TGTGCCAGCATCTTGGACAGGGGGCTGAAAACTGAAGCTTTCTTT. The encoded protein is CASILDRGLKTEAFF.

This clonotype appeared a few times. The chain uses TRBV5-1 and TRBJ2-5; 9 positions match TRBD1. The germline V gene encodes CDR1 SGHRS and CDR2 YFSETQ. J lost 2 bases, V lost 2 bases, and 7 bases had no gene match. The CDR3 spans 16 residues. DNA for the CDR3: TGCGCCAGCAGCTTCGAGAAGGGACAGGGACAAGAGACCCAGTACTTC. The encoded protein is CASSFEKGQGQETQYF.

By sample fraction, this clonotype is medium-sized. V usage is TRBV19 and J usage is TRBJ1-4; 8 nucleotides line up with TRBD1. The germline V gene encodes CDR1 LNHDA and CDR2 SQIVND (reference sequence). This CDR3 has 16 amino acids. Unmatched junction bases numbered 8, after V lost 5 bases and J lost 3 bases. CDR3: CASSPQGAGANEKLFF. Written as DNA, the CDR3 is TGTGCCAGTAGTCCCCAGGGGGCTGGGGCTAATGAAAAACTGTTTTTT.

In its sample, this clonotype ranks as medium-sized (0.01 to 0.1%). V is TRBV29-1 and J is TRBJ1-2; D is undetermined. Germline V gene sequence: CDR1 SQVTM, CDR2 ANQGSEA. This CDR3 is built from 11 residues. Trimming took 5 bases from V and 7 from J, leaving 11 bases between them. The CDR3 region is CSVQRASGYTF. The CDR3 coding sequence is TGCAGCGTTCAAAGGGCTTCTGGCTACACCTTC. Full variable domain (missing parts from reference TRBV29-1 and TRBJ1-2): SAVISQKPSRDICQRGTSLTIQCQVDSQVTMMFWYRQQPGQSLTLIATANQGSEATYESGFVIDKFPISRPNLTFSTLTVSNMSPEDSSIYLCSVQRASGYTFGSGTRLTVV.

The V gene is TRBV19, the J gene TRBJ2-6; 8 nucleotides match TRBD1. Germline CDR1 reads LNHDA; CDR2 reads SQIVND (reference sequence). The CDR3 totals 18 residues. After removal of 6 bases from V and 4 bases from J, the junction contained 14 bases not matched to a gene. CDR3 sequence: CASRLPGTGGPGANVLTF. Here the CDR3 DNA reads TGTGCCAGTAGACTCCCCGGGACAGGCGGTCCCGGGGCCAACGTCCTGACTTTC.

This clonotype is medium-sized (0.01 to 0.1%) in the sample. V usage is TRBV11-1 and J usage is TRBJ1-4; possible D gene TRBD1, 5 bases. The CDR3 is made up of 14 amino acids. The germline V and J ends were trimmed by 4 bases and 12 bases, with 18 bases remaining between them. The germline gives CDR1 SGHAT, CDR2 FQDESV (reference sequence). The CDR3 nucleotides are TGTGCCAGCAGCTCAGTAACGCGGGACGGTGAACTGTTTTTT. Residues: CASSSVTRDGELFF.

The genes are TRBV15 and TRBJ2-5, with 10 positions matching TRBD2. V was clipped by 6 bases and J by 5 bases; unmatched bases: 12. CDR3 length equals 16 residues. Germline CDR1 LNHNV, CDR2 YYDKDF (reference sequence). The chain's CDR3 is CATRDKRGGRDETQYF. CDR3 DNA: TGTGCCACCAGGGACAAGCGGGGGGGCCGGGATGAGACCCAGTACTTC. The variable domain in full, completed from reference TRBV15 and TRBJ2-5, reads DAMVIQNPRYQVTQFGKPVTLSCSQTLNHNVMYWYQQKSSQAPKLLFHYYDKDFNNEADTPDNFQSRRPNTSFCFLDIRSPGLGDTAMYLCATRDKRGGRDETQYFGPGTRLLVL.

This chain connects TRBV5-1 to TRBJ2-7; D gene ambiguous. CDR3 length: 13 residues. Looked up from germline, CDR1 is SGHRS and CDR2 is YFSETQ. The germline V and J ends were trimmed by 0 bases and 4 bases, with 8 bases remaining between them. CDR3 sequence: CASSLALGYEQYV. The CDR3 nucleotides read TGCGCCAGCAGCTTGGCCTTAGGGTACGAGCAGTACGTC.

This clonotype was recorded many times. The CDR3 DNA sequence: TGTGCCTGGATGCGATCCGGGACTAGCTTCCACGAGCAGTACTTC. This translates into CAWMRSGTSFHEQYF. V usage is TRBV30 and J usage is TRBJ2-7; 9 bases are shared with TRBD2. This CDR3 comprises 15 residues. Trimming at V came to 4 bases and at J to 5 bases, leaving 12 bases not matched to a gene. CDR1 GTSNPN and CDR2 SVGIG come from the germline V gene (reference sequence).

In this sample, this clonotype turned up once. CDR3 in DNA: TGTGCCAGCAGTACCCGGACTAGCGGGGGGCCGGGTGAGCAGTTCTTC. Translating gives CASSTRTSGGPGEQFF. The gene calls are TRBV6-5 and TRBJ2-1; TRBD2 matches 14 bases. Germline values: CDR1 MNHEY, CDR2 SVGAGI. The CDR3 covers 16 residues. The V gene end was trimmed by 5 bases and the J gene end by 9 bases; junction bases not matched to a gene: 9.

This clonotype was seen repeatedly, ten times or more. The CDR3 is CASSSSTTDTYEQYF. Here the CDR3 DNA reads TGTGCCAGCAGTTCCTCAACGACAGATACCTACGAGCAGTACTTC. V gene TRBV27 combines with J gene TRBJ2-7, with D maybe TRBD1 (5 bases). The CDR3 spans 15 residues. The germline gives CDR1 MNHEY, CDR2 SMNVEV (reference sequence). The V and J ends lost 4 bases and 2 bases respectively, with 15 bases between them.